This TCR beta chain comes out of a study of T-cell reconstitution after alpha-beta-depleted transplantation in children. There are a few counts of this clonotype. The CDR3 is made up of 15 amino acids. The V gene end was trimmed by 4 bases and the J gene end by 6 bases; junction bases not matched to a gene: 7. Germline V gene data show CDR1 as SGHRS and CDR2 as YFSETQ. TCRbeta library construction was performed incorporating unique molecular identifiers. TCRdb passed the PCR reads through MiXCR, listing each CDR3 protein once. Of 500,000 or so distinct CDR3 sequences listed, 30% to 35% are singletons.

V is TRBV5-1 and J is TRBJ1-2, with 12 bases that match TRBD1. This sequence was found in a human donor who donated a stem cell graft to a child with aplastic anemia. This specimen was PBMCs from the stem cell graft donor, taken from the stem cell graft. This CDR3 is CASSLSGTGGDGYTF. In DNA, the CDR3 is TGCGCCAGCAGCCTTTCCGGGACAGGGGGCGATGGCTACACCTTC.